The 23 T cell receptor beta chains below come from one sample, sequenced in a study of cytomegalovirus exposure and HLA in healthy donors (TCRdb year 2017). The receptor library was made with the immunoSEQ multiplex PCR assay. The multiplex PCR relied on a mix of 60 forward primers for TCR Vbeta segments and 13 reverse primers for TCR Jbeta segments. TCRdb mirrors the immuneACCESS table, restricted to in-frame sequences. Some clones are absent from its copies; in checked studies, under half trace to an unresolved V gene, and the reason for the others is unknown. The sample table holds 80,000 to 95,000 clones, of which about four fifths were seen once. Over 12% of the sample belongs to the ten largest clones. Material for sequencing was PBMCs. The receptors shown here come from a woman in her forties in good health and CMV-seropositive.

The genes are TRBV2 and TRBJ2-7; D might be TRBD2 (6 bases). This CDR3 spans 17 amino acids. Trimming stripped 4 bases from V and 0 bases from J, with 19 bases between. Germline CDR1 and CDR2: SNHLY and FYNNEI. The CDR3 region is CASSASPSLAYSYEQYF. In nucleotides, the CDR3 is TGTGCCAGCAGTGCCTCCCCGTCGCTAGCGTACTCCTACGAGCAGTACTTC.

This chain uses TRBV6-5 with TRBJ1-1; 8 bases are shared with TRBD1. The CDR3 is 14 amino acids. Germline V CDR1 and CDR2: MNHEY, SVGAGI. J lost 5 bases, V lost 6 bases, and 8 bases had no gene match. CDR3 in DNA: TGTGCCAGCAGCCGAAGACAGGGGAGGACTGAAGCTTTCTTT. The encoded protein is CASSRRQGRTEAFF.

The chain combines TRBV18 with TRBJ1-6; 8 nucleotides agree with TRBD1. CDR3 length: 19 residues. Trimming cost V 4 bases and J 8 bases; bases outside gene matches: 19. Germline assignment: CDR1 KGHSH and CDR2 LQKENI. The DNA of the CDR3 is TGTGCCAGCTCACTCAGGAGGACAGGGCCTGGATATGGTGATTCACCCCTCCACTTT. The encoded protein is CASSLRRTGPGYGDSPLHF.

The count of this clone is one. This sequence joins TRBV27 and TRBJ2-3; D possibly corresponds to TRBD2 (5 bases). The V end was cut by 6 bases, the J end by 1 base, with 14 bases between. The CDR3 has 15 residues. The germline CDR1 and CDR2 sequences are MNHEY and SMNVEV (reference sequence). CDR3 coding DNA: TGTGCCAGCAGCTACCTTCTAGCCGGCACAGATACGCAGTATTTT. The encoded protein is CASSYLLAGTDTQYF.

This clone showed up just a few times. The chain carries TRBV10-2 and TRBJ2-1; 12 bases match TRBD2. CDR3 size: 18 residues. Germline V CDR1 and CDR2: WSHSY, SAAADI. Germline trimming cut 2 bases from V and 5 bases from J; bases unmatched to any gene: 10. The chain's CDR3 is CASSETSGRSRSNNEQFF. In DNA, the CDR3 is TGCGCCAGCAGTGAGACTAGCGGGAGGTCTCGGTCTAACAATGAGCAGTTCTTC.

The rearrangement joins TRBV7-6 to TRBJ2-3, with TRBD2 matching 12 bases. Germline CDR1 reads SGHVS; CDR2 reads FNYEAQ. The CDR3 covers 18 residues. Germline trimming cut 2 bases from V and 2 bases from J; bases unmatched to any gene: 8. The DNA of the CDR3 is TGTGCCAGCAGCTTACGAACAGGACTAGCGGGATCCACAGATACGCAGTATTTT. Amino acids: CASSLRTGLAGSTDTQYF.

The V call is TRBV25-1, the J call TRBJ1-1, with D perhaps TRBD1 (5 bases). Trimming pared 8 bases from V and 7 bases from J, leaving 11 bases between. CDR3 length equals 11 residues. CDR1 and CDR2 (germline): MGHDK, SYGVNS. The CDR3 loop reads CASWTSGEAFF. CDR3 coding DNA: TGTGCCAGCTGGACATCGGGTGAAGCTTTCTTT.

V and J are TRBV29-1 and TRBJ2-2; possibly TRBD1 for D (6 bases). V lost 5 bases and J lost 12, with 19 bases in between. The CDR3 is 13 residues long. Germline-derived CDR1 and CDR2 are SQVTM and ANQGSEA. In DNA form, the CDR3 reads TGCAGCGTTAAGAAATTCGAAACAGGGCAGCTGTTTTTT. Its protein is CSVKKFETGQLFF.

This clone occurred a few times. The rearrangement links TRBV6-4 to TRBJ2-1, with 8 bases aligning to TRBD2. Trimming removed 3 bases from V and 4 bases from J; junction bases left unmatched: 5. Germline V CDR1 and CDR2: MRHNA, SNTAGT. The CDR3 is 15 residues long. The chain's CDR3 is CASSDGSGEYNEQFF. As DNA, the CDR3 is TGTGCCAGCAGTGATGGTAGCGGGGAATACAATGAGCAGTTCTTC.

This clone came up a few times. This chain joins TRBV2 and TRBJ2-3; no reliable D call. V lost 6 bases and J lost 4, with 8 bases in between. CDR1 and CDR2 (germline): SNHLY, FYNNEI. The CDR3 has 12 residues. CDR3 region: CASRVLADTQYF. The CDR3 region has the DNA TGTGCCAGCAGGGTTTTAGCAGATACGCAGTATTTT.

The CDR3 sequence: CASSQGQGEETQYF. DNA for the CDR3: TGTGCCAGCAGCCAGGGACAGGGAGAAGAGACCCAGTACTTC. The chain employs TRBV7-3 and TRBJ2-5, with 9 bases lining up with TRBD1. Germline V gene lookup returns CDR1 SGHTA and CDR2 FQGTGA. J was trimmed by 3 bases and V by 5 bases; bases with no gene match: 4. The CDR3 has 14 residues.

The chain has TRBV27 and TRBJ1-2; weak D call: TRBD1 (5 bases). There are 13 residues in the CDR3. Trimming pared 7 bases from V and 4 bases from J, leaving 13 bases between. Germline CDR1 reads MNHEY; CDR2 reads SMNVEV (reference sequence). This CDR3 reads CASTTLGGYGYTF. The CDR3 nucleotides are TGTGCCAGCACCACCTTGGGGGGCTATGGCTACACCTTC.

The chain employs TRBV5-6 and TRBJ1-2; no clear D gene. Germline V gene sequence: CDR1 SGHDT, CDR2 YYEEEE. V lost 2 bases and J 2 bases, leaving 10 bases between the germline ends. CDR3 length: 14 residues. The CDR3 reads CASSLGLSNYGYTF. The DNA for the CDR3 is TGTGCCAGCAGCTTAGGACTGTCGAACTATGGCTACACCTTC.

Note on this clone: In the same sample, other DNA sequences code for this CDR3. The chain is built from TRBV5-1 and TRBJ2-7; D may be TRBD1 (5 bases). Germline V gene sequence: CDR1 SGHRS, CDR2 YFSETQ. V was cut by 3 bases and J by 3 bases, with 7 bases left in between. This CDR3 has 12 amino acids. CDR3 loop: CASSSQGYEQYF. CDR3 in DNA: TGCGCCAGCAGCTCCCAGGGCTACGAGCAGTACTTC.

The chain couples TRBV11-2 to TRBJ1-1, with a weak D call TRBD1 (5 bases). Trimming pared 5 bases from V and 1 base from J, leaving 17 bases between. CDR3 length: 16 amino acids. CDR1 is SGHAT and CDR2 is FQNNGV in the germline V gene. In nucleotides, the CDR3 is TGTGCCAGCAGCCCAGGGATTGGGAAAGGGAACACTGAAGCTTTCTTT. Residues: CASSPGIGKGNTEAFF.

V is TRBV13 and J is TRBJ2-1; D possibly corresponds to TRBD1 (6 bases). There are 15 residues in the CDR3. Germline CDR1 and CDR2: PRHDT and FYEKMQ (reference sequence). The germline V and J ends were trimmed by 2 bases and 9 bases, with 17 bases remaining between them. The CDR3 bases are TGTGCCAGCAGCTTACCGGACAGTGTCGGAGGTGAGCAGTTCTTC. It specifies CASSLPDSVGGEQFF. Looking up the rest from reference TRBV13 and TRBJ2-1 gives the full variable domain: AAGVIQSPRHLIKEKRETATLKCYPIPRHDTVYWYQQGPGQDPQFLISFYEKMQSDKGSIPDRFSAQQFSDYHSELNMSSLELGDSALYFCASSLPDSVGGEQFFGPGTRLTVL.

The rearrangement links TRBV10-1 to TRBJ2-3, with D possibly TRBD2 on 6 matching bases. The germline V gene encodes CDR1 WNHNN and CDR2 SYGVQD (reference sequence). V shed 4 bases and J shed 2 bases, with 13 bases lying between them. This CDR3 comprises 15 residues. CDR3 region: CASSVGREDTDTQYF. The CDR3 coding sequence is TGCGCCAGCAGTGTTGGGCGGGAAGACACAGATACGCAGTATTTT.

A single count supports this clone. Here the CDR3 reads CAWSDPDRMNTEAFF. The CDR3 DNA is TGTGCCTGGAGTGACCCCGACAGGATGAACACTGAAGCTTTCTTT. The V and J genes are TRBV30 and TRBJ1-1; tentative D call: TRBD1 (6 bases). V gave up 1 base and J gave up 0 bases, with 12 bases separating them. Per the germline V gene, CDR1 is GTSNPN and CDR2 is SVGIG (reference sequence). This CDR3 comprises 15 residues.

The V gene is TRBV6-6, the J gene TRBJ2-5, with 7 nucleotides matching TRBD2. This CDR3 has 14 residues. Germline V gene sequence: CDR1 MNHNY, CDR2 SVGAGI (reference sequence). J lost 3 bases, V lost 6 bases, and 7 bases had no gene match. The CDR3 spells CASREGGPEETQYF. The CDR3 coding sequence is TGTGCCAGCAGGGAGGGAGGGCCGGAAGAGACCCAGTACTTC.

The chain is built from TRBV7-2 and TRBJ1-4; D unclear. The CDR3 spans 14 residues. Germline CDR1 is SGHTA and CDR2 is FQGNSA. Trimming cost V 5 bases and J 0 bases, with 7 bases left between them. The CDR3 nucleotides are TGTGCCAGCAGCCTACAGCCAACTAATGAAAAACTGTTTTTT. The encoded protein is CASSLQPTNEKLFF.

The V gene is TRBV27, the J gene TRBJ1-2; no reliable D call. Germline V CDR1 and CDR2: MNHEY, SMNVEV (reference sequence). This CDR3 has 14 residues. The V end was cut by 4 bases, the J end by 4 bases, with 13 bases between. This chain's CDR3 is CASSSVPISYGYTF. The CDR3 DNA follows: TGTGCCAGCAGTTCCGTCCCCATCAGCTATGGCTACACCTTC.

This clone was seen a few times. The CDR3 DNA is TGTGCCAGCAGCTTGGCCTTTCAGACAGGGGCTTTGGGCTACACCTTC. This encodes CASSLAFQTGALGYTF. The V and J genes are TRBV5-6 and TRBJ1-2; TRBD1 aligns across 8 bases. CDR1 SGHDT and CDR2 YYEEEE come from the germline V gene. J lost 8 bases, V lost 0 bases, and 12 bases had no gene match. The CDR3 is 16 residues long.

This clone appeared once. The V gene is TRBV10-1, the J gene TRBJ1-1; D perhaps matches TRBD1 (6 bases). With 10 bases removed from V and 2 bases from J, the gap between germline ends came to 14 bases. CDR3 length: 13 amino acids. CDR1 WNHNN and CDR2 SYGVQD come from the germline V gene (reference sequence). The CDR3 DNA is TGCGCCACCCAACTGGGGGCTAACACTGAAGCTTTCTTT. This encodes CATQLGANTEAFF.